Listed below are T cell receptor beta chains from one sample, sequenced in a study of Ad26.COV2.S vaccination and SARS-CoV-2 variants. Only in-frame clones appear in the TCRdb table, and some are missing; sequencing was by immunoSEQ multiplex PCR. The repertoire holds around 450,000 clones, with 89% as singletons. The input for sequencing was peripheral blood, taken in a trial of Ad26.COV2.S vaccine versus placebo. The receptors derive from a person aged 18-60 years who received the Ad26.COV2.S COVID-19 vaccine or a placebo. Each CDR3 is given with its conserved first and last residue. The D gene is left open where the match is weak. Size tells how often a clone was seen (once, few, many) or the class of an expanded clone, and some rows leave it out.

V	size	D	J	CDR3	DNA
TRBV7-9	NA	TRBD1	TRBJ2-3	CASSARDRGRADTQYF	TGTGCCAGCAGCGCCCGGGACAGGGGGCGAGCAGATACGCAGTATTTT
TRBV5-1	NA	TRBD2	TRBJ2-7	CASSVLAGGVEQYF	TGCGCCAGCAGCGTACTAGCGGGAGGGGTCGAGCAGTACTTC
TRBV9	NA	TRBD2	TRBJ2-1	CASSFGVAGVNEQFF	TGTGCCAGCAGTTTCGGGGTAGCGGGAGTCAATGAGCAGTTCTTC
TRBV5-1	NA	NA	TRBJ2-1	CASSLVGPDNEQFF	TGCGCCAGCAGCTTGGTAGGGCCCGACAATGAGCAGTTCTTC
TRBV28	NA	NA	TRBJ1-5	CASSLHWASSNQPQHF	TGTGCCAGCAGTCTCCATTGGGCATCGAGCAATCAGCCCCAGCATTTT
TRBV30	few	NA	TRBJ1-3	CAWTRGSAGNTIYF	TGTGCCTGGACTCGGGGCTCCGCTGGAAACACCATATATTTT
TRBV11-2	NA	NA	TRBJ2-6	CASSFSGANVLTF	TGTGCCAGCAGCTTCTCTGGGGCCAACGTCCTGACTTTC
TRBV19	NA	NA	TRBJ2-7	CASSMPQGAGYEQYF	TGTGCCAGTAGTATGCCCCAGGGAGCTGGCTACGAGCAGTACTTC
TRBV10-2	NA	TRBD1	TRBJ2-7	CASSDHRDRVYEQYF	TGCGCCAGCAGTGACCACCGGGACAGGGTATACGAGCAGTACTTC
TRBV9	NA	TRBD1	TRBJ2-2	CASSVVGGETGELFF	TGTGCCAGCAGCGTAGTAGGGGGCGAAACCGGGGAGCTGTTTTTT
TRBV5-4	NA	NA	TRBJ2-4	CASSLDLAKNIQYF	TGTGCCAGCAGCTTGGACCTAGCCAAAAACATTCAGTACTTC
TRBV12-3/TRBV12-4	NA	NA	TRBJ2-1	CASSLRGNNEQFF	TGTGCCAGCAGCCTTAGGGGGAACAATGAGCAGTTCTTC
TRBV15	NA	NA	TRBJ2-1	CATSRDSVGFNNEQFF	TGTGCCACCAGCAGAGATTCGGTGGGGTTTAACAATGAGCAGTTCTTC
TRBV25-1	NA	NA	TRBJ1-1	CASSPGVNTEAFF	TGTGCCAGCAGCCCGGGGGTGAACACTGAAGCTTTCTTT
TRBV4-3	NA	TRBD1	TRBJ1-6	CASSTRQGSSYNSPLHF	TGCGCCAGCAGCACCCGACAGGGGAGCTCCTATAATTCACCCCTCCACTTT
TRBV5-1	NA	NA	TRBJ2-5	CASSYERQETQYF	TGCGCCAGCAGCTACGAGCGGCAAGAGACCCAGTACTTC
TRBV5-1	NA	NA	TRBJ2-1	CASSLYNEQFF	TGCGCCAGCAGCTTATACAATGAGCAGTTCTTC
TRBV9	NA	TRBD2	TRBJ2-1	CASSVGGSGSYNEQFF	TGTGCCAGCAGCGTAGGGGGTAGCGGGAGCTACAATGAGCAGTTCTTC
TRBV5-6	NA	NA	TRBJ2-5	CASSLVRIEFEETQYF	TGTGCCAGCAGCTTGGTAAGAATCGAGTTTGAGGAGACCCAGTACTTC
TRBV5-4	NA	TRBD2	TRBJ2-7	CASSSLAGGDPYEQYF	TGTGCCAGCTCCTCGTTAGCGGGAGGTGACCCCTACGAGCAGTACTTC
TRBV30	NA	TRBD1	TRBJ1-4	CAWTPDRGPTNEKLFF	TGTGCCTGGACCCCTGACAGGGGCCCAACTAATGAAAAACTGTTTTTT
TRBV6-2/TRBV6-3	NA	TRBD1	TRBJ1-5	CASSYTDRGERQPQHF	TGTGCCAGCAGTTATACTGACAGGGGAGAGCGTCAGCCCCAGCATTTT
TRBV5-1	NA	TRBD1	TRBJ1-1	CASSWGQGSGTEAFF	TGCGCCAGCAGCTGGGGACAGGGTTCGGGCACTGAAGCTTTCTTT
TRBV18	NA	TRBD2	TRBJ2-7	CASSPPGLAGYEQYF	TGTGCCAGCTCACCACCGGGACTAGCGGGCTACGAGCAGTACTTC
TRBV6-2/TRBV6-3	NA	NA	TRBJ1-4	CASSRYGGEKLFF	TGTGCCAGCAGTCGATACGGGGGTGAAAAACTGTTTTTT
TRBV18	NA	NA	TRBJ1-2	CASSPFPRLYGYTF	TGTGCCAGCTCACCTTTCCCGCGTCTCTATGGCTACACCTTC
TRBV6-2/TRBV6-3	NA	NA	TRBJ1-5	CASSYTLGSRNQPQHF	TGTGCCAGCAGTTACACGTTAGGGTCTCGCAATCAGCCCCAGCATTTT
TRBV12-3/TRBV12-4	NA	NA	TRBJ1-1	CASSFHGNTEAFF	TGTGCCAGCAGTTTTCACGGGAACACTGAAGCTTTCTTT
TRBV10-3	NA	NA	TRBJ2-7	CAISREQGHYEQYF	TGTGCCATCAGCCGGGAACAGGGTCACTACGAGCAGTACTTC
TRBV6-2/TRBV6-3	NA	NA	TRBJ2-7	CASSYSSGAYEQYF	TGTGCCAGCAGTTACTCTAGCGGAGCATACGAGCAGTACTTC
TRBV5-1	NA	TRBD1	TRBJ1-1	CASSLQTGGVKTEAFF	TGCGCCAGCAGCTTGCAGACAGGGGGGGTAAAGACTGAAGCTTTCTTT
TRBV5-8	NA	TRBD2	TRBJ2-7	CASSLGNIAGGADEQYF	TGTGCCAGCAGCTTGGGGAATATAGCGGGAGGAGCGGACGAGCAGTACTTC
TRBV19	NA	NA	TRBJ1-5	CASSIGTAGRGNQPQHF	TGTGCCAGTAGTATAGGGACGGCAGGGCGTGGCAATCAGCCCCAGCATTTT
TRBV6-4	NA	TRBD2	TRBJ2-5	CASSPSGTSGQETQYF	TGTGCCAGCAGCCCCTCCGGGACTAGCGGGCAAGAGACCCAGTACTTC
TRBV7-2	NA	TRBD1	TRBJ1-2	CASSLVGTGGLTF	TGTGCCAGCAGCTTAGTGGGGACAGGGGGGTTAACCTTC
TRBV28	NA	NA	TRBJ1-2	CASSRSGTDLVYGYTF	TGTGCCAGCAGTCGATCCGGGACGGACCTGGTCTATGGCTACACCTTC
TRBV7-3	NA	TRBD1	TRBJ2-2	CASSPRDRGMAGELFF	TGTGCCAGCAGTCCCAGGGACAGGGGGATGGCCGGGGAGCTGTTTTTT
TRBV28	NA	NA	TRBJ2-7	CASSLPPLVYKDYEQYF	TGTGCCAGCAGTTTACCCCCACTAGTATATAAAGACTACGAGCAGTACTTC
TRBV5-1	NA	TRBD1	TRBJ1-6	CASSLVWTGNNSPLHF	TGCGCCAGCAGCTTAGTGTGGACAGGCAATAATTCACCCCTCCACTTT
TRBV28	NA	NA	TRBJ1-4	CASSPNLVTGREKLFF	TGTGCCAGCAGCCCGAACCTCGTAACGGGCCGTGAAAAACTGTTTTTT
TRBV7-9	NA	NA	TRBJ2-7	CASSLSGAGVKEQYF	TGTGCCAGCAGCTTATCAGGGGCGGGAGTTAAGGAGCAGTACTTC
TRBV30	NA	NA	TRBJ1-2	CAWSPGGFGYTF	TGTGCCTGGAGTCCGGGGGGTTTCGGCTACACCTTC
TRBV19	NA	NA	TRBJ2-7	CASSTQGYEQYF	TGTGCCAGTAGTACGCAGGGTTACGAGCAGTACTTC
TRBV12-3/TRBV12-4	NA	NA	TRBJ1-5	CASTKNSQPQHF	TGTGCCAGCACCAAGAACTCTCAGCCCCAGCATTTT
TRBV30	NA	TRBD2	TRBJ2-5	CAWGGTWGLAGWQETQYF	TGTGCCTGGGGGGGAACCTGGGGTCTAGCGGGGTGGCAAGAGACCCAGTACTTC
TRBV7-2	NA	NA	TRBJ2-4	CASSLGPQGRNIQYF	TGTGCCAGCAGCTTAGGTCCTCAGGGGAGGAACATTCAGTACTTC
TRBV7-2	NA	NA	TRBJ2-3	CASSPTASLTDTQYF	TGTGCCAGCAGCCCAACAGCTAGCTTAACAGATACGCAGTATTTT
TRBV4-3	NA	NA	TRBJ2-7	CASSRNTGPYEQYF	TGCGCCAGCAGCCGCAACACAGGGCCCTACGAGCAGTACTTC
TRBV28	NA	TRBD2	TRBJ2-3	CASSRSGVTDTQYF	TGTGCCAGCAGTCGAAGCGGGGTCACAGATACGCAGTATTTT
TRBV20-1	NA	NA	TRBJ2-5	CSASKGGLETQYF	TGCAGTGCTAGTAAGGGGGGGCTGGAGACCCAGTACTTC
TRBV5-1	NA	TRBD2	TRBJ2-2	CASSLATTSGLDTGELFF	TGCGCCAGCAGCTTGGCCACGACTAGCGGCCTCGACACCGGGGAGCTGTTTTTT
TRBV15	NA	NA	TRBJ2-5	CATSIGETQYF	TGTGCCACCAGCATTGGAGAGACCCAGTACTTC
TRBV30	few	NA	TRBJ1-4	CAWSEGQTATNEKLFF	TGTGCCTGGAGTGAAGGACAGACCGCAACTAATGAAAAACTGTTTTTT
TRBV18	NA	TRBD1	TRBJ1-1	CASSPQGDTEAFF	TGTGCCAGCTCGCCCCAGGGGGACACTGAAGCTTTCTTT
TRBV7-9	NA	TRBD1	TRBJ1-1	CASSTGETEAFF	TGTGCCAGCAGTACAGGGGAAACTGAAGCTTTCTTT